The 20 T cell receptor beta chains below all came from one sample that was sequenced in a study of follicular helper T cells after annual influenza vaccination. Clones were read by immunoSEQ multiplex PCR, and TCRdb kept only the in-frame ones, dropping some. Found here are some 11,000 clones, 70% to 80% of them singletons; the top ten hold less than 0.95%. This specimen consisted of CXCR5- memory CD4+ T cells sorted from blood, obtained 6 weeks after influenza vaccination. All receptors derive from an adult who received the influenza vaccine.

CDR3: CASRGAATDRNTGELFF. The CDR3 nucleotides read TGTGCCAGCAGAGGAGCTGCGACAGACAGGAACACCGGGGAGCTGTTTTTT. The chain uses TRBV9 and TRBJ2-2, with a tentative D call TRBD1 (5 bases). Trimming took off 5 bases at V and 1 base at J, with 18 bases between the two ends. Germline V CDR1 and CDR2: SGDLS, YYNGEE. The CDR3 covers 17 residues.

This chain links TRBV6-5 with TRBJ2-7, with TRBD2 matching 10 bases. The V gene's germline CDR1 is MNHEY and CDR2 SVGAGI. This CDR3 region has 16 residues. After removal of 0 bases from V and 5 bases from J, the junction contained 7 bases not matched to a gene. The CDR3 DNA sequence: TGTGCCAGCAGTTACTCGGGGATGGGACTAGCGAACGAGCAGTACTTC. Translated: CASSYSGMGLANEQYF.

The chain's CDR3 is CASSQGRQGRITGNTIYF. The CDR3 bases are TGCGCCAGCAGCCAAGGGAGGCAGGGAAGGATCACTGGAAACACCATATATTTT. The chain uses TRBV4-1 and TRBJ1-3; D perhaps matches TRBD1 (5 bases). Per the germline V gene, CDR1 is MGHRA and CDR2 is YSYEKL. The length of the CDR3 is 18 residues. Trimming took off 1 base at V and 2 bases at J, with 18 bases between the two ends.

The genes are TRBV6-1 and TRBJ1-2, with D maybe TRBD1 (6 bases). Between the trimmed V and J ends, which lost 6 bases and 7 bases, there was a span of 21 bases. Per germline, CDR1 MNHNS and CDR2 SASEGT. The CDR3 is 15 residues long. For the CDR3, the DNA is TGTGCCAGCAGCGATGGGTCAGGGGCAAAAGTTGGCTACACCTTC. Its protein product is CASSDGSGAKVGYTF.

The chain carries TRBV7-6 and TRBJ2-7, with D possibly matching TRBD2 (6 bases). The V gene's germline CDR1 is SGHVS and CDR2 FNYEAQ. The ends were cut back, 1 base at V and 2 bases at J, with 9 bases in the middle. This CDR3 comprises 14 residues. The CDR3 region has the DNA TGTGCCAGCAGCTTAGAGGGCGGGACCTACGAGCAGTACTTC. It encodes CASSLEGGTYEQYF.

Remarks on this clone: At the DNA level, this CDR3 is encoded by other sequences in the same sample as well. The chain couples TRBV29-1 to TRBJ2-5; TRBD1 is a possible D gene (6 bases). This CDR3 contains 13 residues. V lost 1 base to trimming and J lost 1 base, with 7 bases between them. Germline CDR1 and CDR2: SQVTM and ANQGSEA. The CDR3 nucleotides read TGCAGCGTTGAAGCAGGGGCCCAAGAGACCCAGTACTTC. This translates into CSVEAGAQETQYF. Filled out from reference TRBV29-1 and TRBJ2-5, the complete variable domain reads SAVISQKPSRDICQRGTSLTIQCQVDSQVTMMFWYRQQPGQSLTLIATANQGSEATYESGFVIDKFPISRPNLTFSTLTVSNMSPEDSSIYLCSVEAGAQETQYFGPGTRLLVL.

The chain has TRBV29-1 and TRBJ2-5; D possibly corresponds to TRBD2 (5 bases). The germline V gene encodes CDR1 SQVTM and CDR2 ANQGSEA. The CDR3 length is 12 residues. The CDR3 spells CSSASPQETQYF. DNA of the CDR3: TGCAGTTCTGCTAGCCCCCAAGAGACCCAGTACTTC.

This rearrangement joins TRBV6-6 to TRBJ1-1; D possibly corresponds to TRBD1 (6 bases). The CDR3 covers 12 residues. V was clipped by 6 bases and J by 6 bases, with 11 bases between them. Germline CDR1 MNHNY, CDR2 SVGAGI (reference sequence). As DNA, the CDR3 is TGTGCCAGCAGCAGAGGGGGGGCTGAAGCTTTCTTT. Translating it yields CASSRGGAEAFF.

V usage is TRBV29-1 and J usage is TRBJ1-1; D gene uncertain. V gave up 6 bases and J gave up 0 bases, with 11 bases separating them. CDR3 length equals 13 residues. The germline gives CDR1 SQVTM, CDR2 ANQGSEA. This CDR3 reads CSVVLRMNTEAFF. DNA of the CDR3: TGCAGCGTAGTTTTGAGAATGAACACTGAAGCTTTCTTT.

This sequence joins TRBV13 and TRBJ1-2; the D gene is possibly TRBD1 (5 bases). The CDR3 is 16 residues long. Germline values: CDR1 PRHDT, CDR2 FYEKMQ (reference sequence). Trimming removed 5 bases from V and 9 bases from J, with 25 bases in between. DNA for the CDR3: TGTGCCAGCAGCCGTTACTTGACGGAGGGGTCCGCGAGCTACACCTTC. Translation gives CASSRYLTEGSASYTF.

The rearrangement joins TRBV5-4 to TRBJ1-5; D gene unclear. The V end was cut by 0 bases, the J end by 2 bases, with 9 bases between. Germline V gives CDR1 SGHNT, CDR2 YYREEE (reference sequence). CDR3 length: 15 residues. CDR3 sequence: CASSLDPAGNQPQHF. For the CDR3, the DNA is TGTGCCAGCAGCTTGGACCCGGCGGGCAATCAGCCCCAGCATTTT.

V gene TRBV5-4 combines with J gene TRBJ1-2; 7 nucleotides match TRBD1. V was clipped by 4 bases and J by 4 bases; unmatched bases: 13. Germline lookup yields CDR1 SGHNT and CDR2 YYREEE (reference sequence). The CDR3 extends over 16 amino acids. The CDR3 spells CASSRPGGQRRYGYTF. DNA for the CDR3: TGTGCCAGCAGCCGCCCGGGGGGACAGCGACGCTATGGCTACACCTTC.

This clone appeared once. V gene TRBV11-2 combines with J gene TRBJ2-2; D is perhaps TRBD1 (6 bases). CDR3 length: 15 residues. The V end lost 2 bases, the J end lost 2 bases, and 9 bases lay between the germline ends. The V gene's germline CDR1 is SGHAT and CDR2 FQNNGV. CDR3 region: CASSLMGANTGELFF. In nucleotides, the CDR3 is TGTGCCAGCAGCTTAATGGGGGCTAACACCGGGGAGCTGTTTTTT.

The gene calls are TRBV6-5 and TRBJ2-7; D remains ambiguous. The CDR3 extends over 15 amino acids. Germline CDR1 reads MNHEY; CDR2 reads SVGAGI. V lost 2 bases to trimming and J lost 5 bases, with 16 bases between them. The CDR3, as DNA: TGTGCCAGCAGTTACCTCGGGCCCAGATCCAACGAGCAGTACTTC. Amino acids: CASSYLGPRSNEQYF.

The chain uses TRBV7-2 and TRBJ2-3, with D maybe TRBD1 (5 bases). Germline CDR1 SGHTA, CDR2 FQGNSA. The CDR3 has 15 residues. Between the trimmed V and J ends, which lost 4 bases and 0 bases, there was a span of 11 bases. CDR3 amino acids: CASSYRQSSTDTQYF. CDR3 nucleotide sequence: TGTGCCAGCAGCTATAGACAGTCTAGCACAGATACGCAGTATTTT.

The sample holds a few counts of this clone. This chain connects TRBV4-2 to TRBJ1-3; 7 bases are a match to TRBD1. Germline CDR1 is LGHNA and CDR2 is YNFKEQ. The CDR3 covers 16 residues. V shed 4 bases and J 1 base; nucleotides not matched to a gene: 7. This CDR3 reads CASSRETGSSGNTIYF. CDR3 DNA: TGTGCCAGCAGCCGAGAGACAGGGAGTTCTGGAAACACCATATATTTT.

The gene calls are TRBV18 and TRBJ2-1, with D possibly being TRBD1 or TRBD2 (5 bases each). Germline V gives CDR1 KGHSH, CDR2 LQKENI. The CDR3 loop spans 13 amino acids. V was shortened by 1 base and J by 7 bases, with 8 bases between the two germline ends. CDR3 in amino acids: CASSPRDRNEQFF. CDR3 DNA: TGTGCCAGCTCACCACGGGACCGGAATGAGCAGTTCTTC.

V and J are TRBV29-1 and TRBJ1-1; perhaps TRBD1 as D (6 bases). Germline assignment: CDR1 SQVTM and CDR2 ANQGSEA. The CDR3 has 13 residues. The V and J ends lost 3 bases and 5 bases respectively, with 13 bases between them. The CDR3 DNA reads TGCAGCGTTGAGGACAGCTCGCTAACTGAAGCTTTCTTT. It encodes CSVEDSSLTEAFF.

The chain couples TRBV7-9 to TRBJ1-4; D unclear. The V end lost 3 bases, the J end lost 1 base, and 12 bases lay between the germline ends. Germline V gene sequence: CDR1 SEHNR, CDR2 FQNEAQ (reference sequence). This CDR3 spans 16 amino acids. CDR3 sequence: CASSFQELETNEKLFF. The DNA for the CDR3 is TGTGCCAGCAGCTTTCAGGAGTTAGAAACTAATGAAAAACTGTTTTTT. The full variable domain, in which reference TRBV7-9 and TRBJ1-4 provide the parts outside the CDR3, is DTGVSQNPRHKITKRGQNVTFRCDPISEHNRLYWYRQTLGQGPEFLTYFQNEAQLEKSRLLSDRFSAERPKGSFSTLEIQRTEQGDSAMYLCASSFQELETNEKLFFGSGTQLSVL.

The CDR3 DNA reads TGTGCCAGCAGCTTGGGACGCCGGGACAGCCCGAGAGAATATGGCTACACCTTC. Translation: CASSLGRRDSPREYGYTF. The chain couples TRBV5-4 to TRBJ1-2; 7 bases agree with TRBD1. V shed 0 bases and J 5 bases; nucleotides not matched to a gene: 16. This CDR3 is 18 amino acids long. The germline CDR1 and CDR2 sequences are SGHNT and YYREEE (reference sequence).